Listed here are 14 T cell receptor beta chains from one sample, sequenced in a study of T cell repertoires in cytomegalovirus infection. Each CDR3 protein gets one entry after TCRdb re-called the reads with MiXCR. This sample has approximately 590,000 distinct CDR3 sequences, with around two fifths found just once. No cognate antigen is known for these TCRs. Source: cultured PBMCs, taken from culture after CMV antigen stimulation. The receptors were sampled from a human donor in good health (CMV status not recorded). Some clones in this sample may be carry-over from other donors' samples.

The chain combines TRBV4-1 with TRBJ1-4; possible D gene TRBD1, 5 bases. Looked up from germline, CDR1 is MGHRA and CDR2 is YSYEKL. V was clipped by 4 bases and J by 0 bases, with 15 bases between them. The CDR3 is made up of 17 amino acids. The CDR3 protein is CASSPSLDRATNEKLFF. CDR3 DNA sequence: TGCGCCAGCAGCCCATCCCTCGACAGAGCAACTAATGAAAAACTGTTTTTT.

V usage is TRBV20-1 and J usage is TRBJ1-5; tentatively, D is TRBD1 (6 bases). Germline values: CDR1 DFQATT, CDR2 SNEGSKA (reference sequence). V was pared by 6 bases and J by 9 bases, with 21 bases between. This CDR3 is 14 amino acids long. CDR3 nucleotides: TGCAGTGCCTATCGGGGGGGCGGCGGAGGGCCCCAGCATTTT. Translation gives CSAYRGGGGGPQHF.

This clonotype was picked up one time. The chain has TRBV15 and TRBJ2-3, with TRBD2 identical over 9 bases. There are 21 residues in the CDR3. V shed 0 bases and J 1 base; nucleotides not matched to a gene: 17. Looked up from germline, CDR1 is LNHNV and CDR2 is YYDKDF (reference sequence). CDR3 nucleotides: TGTGCCACCAGCAGAGATCGTAATAGCGGGAGTTTATCGAGGGGCACAGATACGCAGTATTTT. Protein: CATSRDRNSGSLSRGTDTQYF. Full variable domain (outside the CDR3, taken from reference TRBV15 and TRBJ2-3): DAMVIQNPRYQVTQFGKPVTLSCSQTLNHNVMYWYQQKSSQAPKLLFHYYDKDFNNEADTPDNFQSRRPNTSFCFLDIRSPGLGDTAMYLCATSRDRNSGSLSRGTDTQYFGPGTRLTVL.

This clonotype has just a few counts. The CDR3 loop reads CSARDPSGRYEQYF. DNA of the CDR3: TGCAGTGCTAGAGATCCTAGCGGGAGATACGAGCAGTACTTC. This chain links TRBV20-1 with TRBJ2-7; 10 positions match TRBD2. Trimming took 0 bases from V and 4 from J; bases not matched to a gene: 3. The CDR3 runs to 14 residues. CDR1 and CDR2 from the germline V gene are DFQATT and SNEGSKA (reference sequence).

A few counts support this clonotype. The rearrangement links TRBV7-3 to TRBJ1-6; 7 nucleotides line up with TRBD1. In germline, CDR1 is SGHTA, CDR2 FQGTGA. This CDR3 is built from 19 residues. The trim removed 6 bases at V and 2 bases at J, leaving 16 bases unmatched. The CDR3 sequence is CASSTPRTGPRPYNSPLHF. The CDR3 nucleotides are TGTGCCAGCAGTACTCCCCGGACAGGCCCTAGACCCTATAATTCACCCCTCCACTTT.

This clonotype has just a few counts. This rearrangement joins TRBV12-3 or TRBV12-4 to TRBJ2-1; weak D call: TRBD1 (6 bases). The CDR3 covers 15 residues. The V end was cut by 4 bases, the J end by 6 bases, with 16 bases between. The CDR3 spells CASSSQGYRPNEQFF. The CDR3 DNA reads TGTGCCAGCAGTTCACAGGGCTATAGACCCAATGAGCAGTTCTTC.

J is TRBJ2-5 and V is TRBV7-2; D not certain. Trimming cost V 2 bases and J 2 bases, with 9 bases left between them. The CDR3 contains 14 residues. Germline V gene lookup returns CDR1 SGHTA and CDR2 FQGNSA. CDR3 amino acids: CASSLMRVQETQYF. The DNA of the CDR3 is TGTGCCAGCAGCTTAATGAGAGTACAAGAGACCCAGTACTTC. The whole variable domain, remainder taken from reference TRBV7-2 and TRBJ2-5, is GAGVSQSPSNKVTEKGKDVELRCDPISGHTALYWYRQSLGQGLEFLIYFQGNSAPDKSGLPSDRFSAERTGGSVSTLTIQRTQQEDSAVYLCASSLMRVQETQYFGPGTRLLVL.

This chain connects TRBV7-8 to TRBJ2-7, with D tentatively TRBD1 or TRBD2 (5 bases each). The V and J ends lost 2 bases and 1 base respectively, with 15 bases between them. CDR1 is SGHVS and CDR2 is FQNEAQ in the germline V gene. This CDR3 region has 16 residues. As DNA, the CDR3 is TGTGCCAGCAGCTTAATCGCCGGGACGCTTTCCTACGAGCAGTACTTC. Protein: CASSLIAGTLSYEQYF. Supplemented by reference TRBV7-8 and TRBJ2-7, the full variable domain reads GAGVSQSPRYKVAKRGQDVALRCDPISGHVSLFWYQQALGQGPEFLTYFQNEAQLDKSGLPSDRFFAERPEGSVSTLKIQRTQQEDSAVYLCASSLIAGTLSYEQYFGPGTRLTVT.

The V and J genes are TRBV12-5 and TRBJ2-5; TRBD2 matches 13 bases. Germline-derived CDR1 and CDR2 are LGHNT and FRNRAP. The CDR3 covers 18 residues. Trimming removed 11 bases from V and 4 bases from J; junction bases left unmatched: 19. For the CDR3, the DNA is TGTGCTCGGGGTTTTGGGACTAGCGGGGCCCTACGGCGAGAGACCCAGTACTTC. It is translated as CARGFGTSGALRRETQYF.

The chain carries TRBV20-1 and TRBJ2-3, with TRBD2 matching 13 bases. Germline V gives CDR1 DFQATT, CDR2 SNEGSKA (reference sequence). CDR3 size: 16 residues. Trimming took 3 bases from V and 5 from J; bases not matched to a gene: 8. The CDR3 spells CSASRPTSGRLDTQYF. CDR3 nucleotide sequence: TGCAGTGCTAGCCGTCCGACTAGCGGGAGGTTAGATACGCAGTATTTT.

The chain links TRBV20-1 to TRBJ1-1; TRBD1 is a possible D gene (5 bases). The length of the CDR3 is 13 residues. Looked up from germline, CDR1 is DFQATT and CDR2 is SNEGSKA (reference sequence). Between the trimmed V and J ends, which lost 7 bases and 5 bases, there was a span of 17 bases. The chain's CDR3 is CSVGGASWTEAFF. CDR3 in DNA: TGCAGTGTGGGAGGGGCCTCATGGACTGAAGCTTTCTTT.

Regarding this clonotype: Given a much more abundant clone one base away, this may be a read error. The chain carries TRBV7-2 and TRBJ1-5, with TRBD1 matching over 8 bases. CDR1 and CDR2 (germline): SGHTA, FQGNSA. This CDR3 contains 15 residues. CDR3 in amino acids: CATSPGQGAGQPQHF. As DNA, the CDR3 is TGTGCCACCAGCCCCGGACAGGGAGCGGGTCAGCCCCAGCATTTT.

There are a few counts of this clonotype. CDR3 DNA sequence: TGCGCCAGCAGCCATTCAGGACTAGCGGGGCGGAGGACCGGGGAGCTGTTTTTT. Translated: CASSHSGLAGRRTGELFF. The chain has TRBV4-1 and TRBJ2-2; TRBD2 matches at 12 bases. With V trimmed by 3 bases and J by 5 bases, 10 bases remained unmatched. The CDR3 is 18 amino acids. Germline V gives CDR1 MGHRA, CDR2 YSYEKL.

This clonotype occurred a few times. The J gene is TRBJ2-5, the V gene TRBV2; the match to TRBD2 covers 11 bases. CDR1 and CDR2 from the germline V gene are SNHLY and FYNNEI. The junction had 2 bases not matched to a gene; V was cut back by 7 bases and J by 4 bases. The length of the CDR3 is 13 residues. The CDR3 DNA reads TGTGCCAGCACTGGGACTAGCGGAGAGACCCAGTACTTC. Residues: CASTGTSGETQYF.